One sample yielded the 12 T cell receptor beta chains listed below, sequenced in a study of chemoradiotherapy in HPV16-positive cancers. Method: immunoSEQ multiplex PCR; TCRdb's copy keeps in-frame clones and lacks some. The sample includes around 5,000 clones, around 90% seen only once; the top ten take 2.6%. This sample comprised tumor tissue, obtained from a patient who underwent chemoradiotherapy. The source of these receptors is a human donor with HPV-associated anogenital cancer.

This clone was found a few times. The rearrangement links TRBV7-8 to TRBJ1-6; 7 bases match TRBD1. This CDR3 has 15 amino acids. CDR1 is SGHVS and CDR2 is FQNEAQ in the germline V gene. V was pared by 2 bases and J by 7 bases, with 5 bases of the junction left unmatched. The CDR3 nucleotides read TGTGCCAGCAGCTTACGAGGGGGCCGCAATTCACCCCTCCACTTT. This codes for CASSLRGGRNSPLHF. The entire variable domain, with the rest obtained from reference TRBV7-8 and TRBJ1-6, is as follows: GAGVSQSPRYKVAKRGQDVALRCDPISGHVSLFWYQQALGQGPEFLTYFQNEAQLDKSGLPSDRFFAERPEGSVSTLKIQRTQQEDSAVYLCASSLRGGRNSPLHFGNGTRLTVT.

CDR3 sequence (DNA): TGTGCCAGCAACGAGGGAGACGGGGAGTCCACTGAAGCTTTCTTT. This gives the protein CASNEGDGESTEAFF. The J gene is TRBJ1-1, the V gene TRBV11-1; no clear D. Germline CDR1 and CDR2: SGHAT and FQDESV (reference sequence). The germline V and J ends were trimmed by 7 bases and 4 bases, with 19 bases remaining between them. The CDR3 sequence is 15 residues long.

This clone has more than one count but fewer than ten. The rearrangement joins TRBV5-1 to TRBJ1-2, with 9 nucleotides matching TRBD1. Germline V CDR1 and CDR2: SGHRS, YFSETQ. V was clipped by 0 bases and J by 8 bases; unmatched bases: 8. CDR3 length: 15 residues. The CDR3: CASSLDTGGAEGYTF. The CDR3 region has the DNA TGCGCCAGCAGCTTGGACACAGGGGGCGCCGAGGGCTACACCTTC.

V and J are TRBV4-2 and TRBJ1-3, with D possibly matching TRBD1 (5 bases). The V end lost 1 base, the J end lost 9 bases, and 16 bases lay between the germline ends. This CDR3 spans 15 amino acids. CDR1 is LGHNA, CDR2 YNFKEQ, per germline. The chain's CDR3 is CASSQGRGFDGTIYF. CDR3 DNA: TGTGCCAGCAGCCAAGGCCGGGGGTTTGATGGCACCATATATTTT.

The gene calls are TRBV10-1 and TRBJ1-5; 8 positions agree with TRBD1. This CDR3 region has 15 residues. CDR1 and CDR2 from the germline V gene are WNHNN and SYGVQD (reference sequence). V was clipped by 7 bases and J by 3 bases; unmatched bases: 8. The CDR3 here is CASMRDRRANQPQHF. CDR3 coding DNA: TGCGCCAGCATGCGGGACAGGAGGGCCAATCAGCCCCAGCATTTT.

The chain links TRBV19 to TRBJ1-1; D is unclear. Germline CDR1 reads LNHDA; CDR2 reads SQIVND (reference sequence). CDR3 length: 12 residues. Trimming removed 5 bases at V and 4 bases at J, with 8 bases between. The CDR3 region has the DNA TGTGCCAGTAGTGGGCCGGTCACTGAAGCTTTCTTT. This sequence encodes CASSGPVTEAFF.

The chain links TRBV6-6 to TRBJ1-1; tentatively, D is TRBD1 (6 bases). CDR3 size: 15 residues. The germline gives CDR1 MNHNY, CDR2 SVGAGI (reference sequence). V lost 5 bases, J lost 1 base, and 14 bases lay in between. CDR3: CASSPGHRGNTEAFF. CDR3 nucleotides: TGTGCCAGCAGTCCGGGACACCGTGGGAACACTGAAGCTTTCTTT.

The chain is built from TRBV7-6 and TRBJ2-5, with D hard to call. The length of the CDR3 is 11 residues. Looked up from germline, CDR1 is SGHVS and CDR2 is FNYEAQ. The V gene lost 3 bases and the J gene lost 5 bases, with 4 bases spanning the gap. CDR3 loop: CASSFRETQYF. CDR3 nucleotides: TGTGCCAGCAGCTTTCGGGAGACCCAGTACTTC.

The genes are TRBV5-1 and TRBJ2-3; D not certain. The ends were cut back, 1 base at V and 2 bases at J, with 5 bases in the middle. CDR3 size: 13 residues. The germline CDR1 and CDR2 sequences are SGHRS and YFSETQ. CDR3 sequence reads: CASSLRATDTQYF. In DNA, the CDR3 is TGCGCCAGCAGCTTGCGAGCCACAGATACGCAGTATTTT.

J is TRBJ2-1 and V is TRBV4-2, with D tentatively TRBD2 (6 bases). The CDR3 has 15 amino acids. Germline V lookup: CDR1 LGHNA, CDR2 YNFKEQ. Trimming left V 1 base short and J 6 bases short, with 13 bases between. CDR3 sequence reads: CASSQAEAGGNEQFF. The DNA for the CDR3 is TGTGCCAGCAGCCAAGCGGAGGCCGGGGGCAATGAGCAGTTCTTC.

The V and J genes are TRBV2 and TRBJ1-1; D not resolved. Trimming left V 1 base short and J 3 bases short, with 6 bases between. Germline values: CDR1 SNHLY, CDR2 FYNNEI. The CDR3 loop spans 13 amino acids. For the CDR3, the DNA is TGTGCCAGCAGTGAAGAGGTGGACACTGAAGCTTTCTTT. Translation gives CASSEEVDTEAFF.

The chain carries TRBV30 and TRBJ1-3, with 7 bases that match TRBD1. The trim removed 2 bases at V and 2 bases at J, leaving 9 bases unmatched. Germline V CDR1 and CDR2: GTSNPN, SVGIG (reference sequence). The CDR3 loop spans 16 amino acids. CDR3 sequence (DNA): TGTGCCTGGAGTCCGACAGGGACCTTGCCTGGAAACACCATATATTTT. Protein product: CAWSPTGTLPGNTIYF.